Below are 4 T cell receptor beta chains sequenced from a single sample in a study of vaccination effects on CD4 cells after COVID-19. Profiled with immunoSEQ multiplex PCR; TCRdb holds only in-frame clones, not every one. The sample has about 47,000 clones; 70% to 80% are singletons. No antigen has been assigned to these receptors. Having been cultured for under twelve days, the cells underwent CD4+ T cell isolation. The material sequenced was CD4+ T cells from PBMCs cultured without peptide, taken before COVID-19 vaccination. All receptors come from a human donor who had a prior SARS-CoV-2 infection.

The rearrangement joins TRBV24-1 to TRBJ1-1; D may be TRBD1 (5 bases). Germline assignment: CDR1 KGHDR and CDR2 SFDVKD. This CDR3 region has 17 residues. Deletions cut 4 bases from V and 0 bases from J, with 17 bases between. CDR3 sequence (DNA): TGTGCCACCAGTGAGGACGCTCACGGGGGACTGAACACTGAAGCTTTCTTT. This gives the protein CATSEDAHGGLNTEAFF.

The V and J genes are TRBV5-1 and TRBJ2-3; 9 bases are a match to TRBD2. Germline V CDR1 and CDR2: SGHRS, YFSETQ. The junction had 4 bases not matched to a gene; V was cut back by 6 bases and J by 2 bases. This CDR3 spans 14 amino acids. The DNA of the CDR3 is TGCGCCAGCACGACTAGCGGATACACAGATACGCAGTATTTT. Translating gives CASTTSGYTDTQYF.

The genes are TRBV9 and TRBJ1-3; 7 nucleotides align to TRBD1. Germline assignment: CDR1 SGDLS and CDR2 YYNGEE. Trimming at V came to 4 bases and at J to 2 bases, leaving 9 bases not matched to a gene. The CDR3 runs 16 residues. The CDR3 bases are TGTGCCAGCAGCTCGAGAGACAGGGTAGCTGGAAACACCATATATTTT. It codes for CASSSRDRVAGNTIYF.

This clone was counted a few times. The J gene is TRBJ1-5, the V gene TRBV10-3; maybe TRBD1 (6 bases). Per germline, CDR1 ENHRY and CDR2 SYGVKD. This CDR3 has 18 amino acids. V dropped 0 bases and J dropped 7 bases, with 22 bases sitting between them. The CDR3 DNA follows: TGTGCCATCAGTGAGTCTCTAACCTTACCGGGGGGCGGACAGCCCCAGCATTTT. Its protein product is CAISESLTLPGGGQPQHF.